This T cell receptor (beta chain) was documented in a study of blood T cell repertoires in COVID-19. The overall study: COVID-19 samples, acute and convalescent, were from the United States, Italy and Spain.

In the source study's methods: Amplifying reference gene primers gave estimates of nucleated cell counts. Libraries were prepared by immunoSEQ multiplex PCR; TCRdb keeps only in-frame clonotypes and omits some of them. The V and J calls and the clone size are those of that table, but D and trimming were determined from the DNA. The sample contains about 350,000 clones, 89% of which appear only once. The CDR3 totals 15 residues. The ends lost 5 bases at V and 9 bases at J; junction bases unmatched: 12. In germline, CDR1 is MNHEY, CDR2 SVGAGI. Sequencing was done on a sample of peripheral blood. The origin of this receptor is a woman aged 60-75 years with COVID-19, enrolled during active disease. This rearrangement joins TRBV6-5 to TRBJ2-1; 8 bases are a match to TRBD2. CDR3 protein: CASSHTSGGVGEQFF. Written as DNA, the CDR3 is TGTGCCAGCAGTCATACAAGCGGGGGCGTTGGTGAGCAGTTCTTC.